The following is a T cell receptor (beta chain) sequence with its context. These data come from a study of control samples from healthy donors and cancer patients. This CDR3 region has 12 residues. Germline assignment: CDR1 SGHTS and CDR2 YDEGEE. V was trimmed by 0 bases and J by 5 bases, leaving 5 bases between them. Clones were read by immunoSEQ multiplex PCR, and TCRdb kept only the in-frame ones, dropping some. The top ten clones hold 3.4% of a sample with about 120,000 clones, approximately 88% of them seen once. Sequencing used blood. J is TRBJ1-2 and V is TRBV5-8; D is ambiguous. The sequence came from a man aged 40-49 years in good health. CDR3 sequence: CASSLATYGYTF. The CDR3 region has the DNA TGTGCCAGCAGCTTGGCCACGTATGGCTACACCTTC.